One sample yielded the 22 T cell receptor beta chains listed below, sequenced in a study of shared clonotypes between healthy human individuals. Sequencing used immunoSEQ multiplex PCR; TCRdb keeps in-frame clones, though not all of them. The table includes 2 million to 2.5 million clones, over 85% detected once. Sequenced input: naive CD4+ T cells sorted from blood. Noted subset: CD45RA+ positively selected. The receptors here all came from a man between 18 and 29 years old in good health.

The chain recombines TRBV2 with TRBJ2-3; possibly TRBD2 for D (5 bases). The V gene lost 7 bases and the J gene lost 7 bases, with 21 bases spanning the gap. The germline CDR1 and CDR2 sequences are SNHLY and FYNNEI. CDR3 size: 15 residues. This chain's CDR3 is CASTQRAQQRNTQYF. CDR3 DNA: TGTGCCAGCACCCAGAGGGCCCAACAAAGGAATACGCAGTATTTT.

The chain combines TRBV27 with TRBJ2-7, with TRBD1 as a possible D gene (5 bases). The CDR3 has 13 amino acids. Trimming removed 6 bases from V and 6 bases from J, with 15 bases in between. Germline lookup yields CDR1 MNHEY and CDR2 SMNVEV (reference sequence). Written as DNA, the CDR3 is TGTGCCAGCAGAAGGGAACCAGGGCGCGAGCAGTACTTC. Protein product: CASRREPGREQYF.

The chain links TRBV30 to TRBJ2-7, with D tentatively TRBD2 (7 bases). Trimming took off 0 bases at V and 2 bases at J, with 20 bases between the two ends. The germline gives CDR1 GTSNPN, CDR2 SVGIG (reference sequence). This CDR3 has 17 amino acids. This CDR3 is CAWSVRGAPNVPYEQYF. CDR3 bases: TGTGCCTGGAGTGTACGGGGGGCGCCCAACGTACCCTACGAGCAGTACTTC.

The CDR3 region is CASKGRGLYGYTF. The CDR3 DNA follows: TGTGCCAGCAAGGGGCGGGGTCTCTATGGCTACACCTTC. V usage is TRBV2 and J usage is TRBJ1-2; weak D call: TRBD1 (5 bases). The germline CDR1 and CDR2 sequences are SNHLY and FYNNEI. Between the trimmed V and J ends, which lost 7 bases and 4 bases, there was a span of 13 bases. This CDR3 comprises 13 residues. The variable domain in full, completed from reference TRBV2 and TRBJ1-2, reads EPEVTQTPSHQVTQMGQEVILRCVPISNHLYFYWYRQILGQKVEFLVSFYNNEISEKSEIFDDQFSVERPDGSNFTLKIRSTKLEDSAMYFCASKGRGLYGYTFGSGTRLTVV.

The CDR3 is CASSNPSGNAYEQYF. CDR3 bases: TGTGCCAGCAGCAATCCTAGCGGAAATGCCTACGAGCAGTACTTC. This rearrangement joins TRBV27 to TRBJ2-7; 7 nucleotides line up with TRBD2. Germline lookup yields CDR1 MNHEY and CDR2 SMNVEV (reference sequence). Unmatched junction bases numbered 10, after V lost 6 bases and J lost 2 bases. This CDR3 contains 15 residues.

J is TRBJ2-7 and V is TRBV29-1, with 13 bases aligning to TRBD2. Germline trimming cut 6 bases from V and 4 bases from J; bases unmatched to any gene: 6. This CDR3 contains 14 residues. Germline V gene sequence: CDR1 SQVTM, CDR2 ANQGSEA. This CDR3 reads CSVGLAGVGYEQYF. Written as DNA, the CDR3 is TGCAGCGTCGGACTAGCGGGAGTTGGGTACGAGCAGTACTTC.

The J gene is TRBJ2-7, the V gene TRBV7-8, with 7 bases aligning to TRBD2. Germline V gene sequence: CDR1 SGHVS, CDR2 FQNEAQ. V lost 4 bases to trimming and J lost 8 bases; unmatched junction nucleotides: 17. The CDR3 loop spans 16 amino acids. For the CDR3, the DNA is TGTGCCAGCAGCTCCCGGGGGGATAGGGAGCCGGGGAAGCAGTACTTC. Its translation: CASSSRGDREPGKQYF.

The chain carries TRBV7-2 and TRBJ1-2; perhaps TRBD1 as D (6 bases). V lost 4 bases to trimming and J lost 5 bases, with 14 bases between them. This CDR3 contains 14 residues. Germline CDR1 is SGHTA and CDR2 is FQGNSA. The CDR3 here is CASSSQTGPYGYTF. CDR3 nucleotides: TGTGCCAGCAGCTCCCAGACAGGTCCTTATGGCTACACCTTC.

This chain links TRBV28 with TRBJ2-5; D gene ambiguous. From germline, CDR1 is MDHEN and CDR2 SYDVKM. The CDR3 sequence is 16 residues long. Trimming cost V 2 bases and J 0 bases, with 13 bases left between them. CDR3 nucleotides: TGTGCCAGCAGTTTAGGTGGGATTGGGTACCAAGAGACCCAGTACTTC. Its translation is CASSLGGIGYQETQYF.

The J gene is TRBJ1-5, the V gene TRBV7-8; D gene uncertain. CDR3 length equals 13 residues. Trimming left V 2 bases short and J 5 bases short, with 7 bases between. Germline CDR1 reads SGHVS; CDR2 reads FQNEAQ. The CDR3 here is CASSLKPDQPQHF. The DNA for the CDR3 is TGTGCCAGCAGCTTAAAGCCAGATCAGCCCCAGCATTTT.

The chain joins TRBV27 to TRBJ1-5; weak D call: TRBD1 (6 bases). This CDR3 spans 14 amino acids. Trimming removed 1 base at V and 9 bases at J, with 13 bases between. Per germline, CDR1 MNHEY and CDR2 SMNVEV (reference sequence). CDR3 sequence (DNA): TGTGCCAGCAGTTTATACAGGGCCGAATGGCCCCAGCATTTT. It is translated as CASSLYRAEWPQHF.

The gene calls are TRBV29-1 and TRBJ2-1; D unresolved. The germline V gene encodes CDR1 SQVTM and CDR2 ANQGSEA. The CDR3 consists of 10 residues. V gave up 7 bases and J gave up 15 bases, with 16 bases separating them. The CDR3 region is CSAWQASRFF. The CDR3 nucleotides read TGCAGCGCCTGGCAGGCCTCCCGGTTCTTC.

The chain combines TRBV7-2 with TRBJ2-2, with D unresolved. The CDR3 totals 14 residues. Deletions cut 5 bases from V and 4 bases from J, with 11 bases between. Germline V CDR1 and CDR2: SGHTA, FQGNSA. The DNA for the CDR3 is TGTGCCAGCAGCACCGGGTCGAGCACCGGGGAGCTGTTTTTT. It translates to CASSTGSSTGELFF. Together with reference TRBV7-2 and TRBJ2-2, the CDR3 gives the full variable domain: GAGVSQSPSNKVTEKGKDVELRCDPISGHTALYWYRQSLGQGLEFLIYFQGNSAPDKSGLPSDRFSAERTGGSVSTLTIQRTQQEDSAVYLCASSTGSSTGELFFGEGSRLTVL.

This chain links TRBV2 with TRBJ2-2, with 9 bases identical to TRBD1. Germline-derived CDR1 and CDR2 are SNHLY and FYNNEI. The CDR3 loop spans 14 amino acids. With V trimmed by 6 bases and J by 8 bases, 7 bases remained unmatched. The CDR3 bases are TGTGCCAGCAGAGAACGGACAGGGGAGGGGGAGCTGTTTTTT. Translated, it gives CASRERTGEGELFF.

J is TRBJ2-5 and V is TRBV18; the D call may be TRBD1 or TRBD2 (6 bases each). V was cut by 2 bases and J by 4 bases, with 14 bases left in between. The CDR3 contains 15 residues. Per germline, CDR1 KGHSH and CDR2 LQKENI. The CDR3 loop is CASSPARGGSETQYF. CDR3 coding DNA: TGTGCCAGCTCACCAGCCAGGGGAGGTTCAGAGACCCAGTACTTC.

This rearrangement joins TRBV7-8 to TRBJ2-4, with D perhaps assigned TRBD1 or TRBD2 (7 bases each). This CDR3 is built from 16 residues. V lost 6 bases to trimming and J lost 2 bases, with 17 bases between them. Germline V lookup: CDR1 SGHVS, CDR2 FQNEAQ. CDR3 loop: CASSRQGGKTKNIQYF. The DNA for the CDR3 is TGTGCCAGCAGTCGACAGGGAGGGAAAACCAAAAACATTCAGTACTTC.

This chain links TRBV7-2 with TRBJ2-1; tentative D call: TRBD2 (6 bases). V gave up 5 bases and J gave up 5 bases, with 16 bases separating them. CDR1 SGHTA and CDR2 FQGNSA come from the germline V gene. The length of the CDR3 is 15 residues. CDR3 nucleotide sequence: TGTGCCAGCAGCCCCCAGGCCGGCGGGAACAATGAGCAGTTCTTC. Its translation is CASSPQAGGNNEQFF.

This clone was seen only once. This chain links TRBV5-4 with TRBJ2-3, with D perhaps matching TRBD1 (6 bases). V was shortened by 4 bases and J by 4 bases, with 13 bases between the two germline ends. This CDR3 contains 14 residues. Germline V CDR1 and CDR2: SGHNT, YYREEE (reference sequence). The CDR3 nucleotides read TGTGCCAGCAGCGACCCCAGGGGCCCAGATACGCAGTATTTT. It is translated as CASSDPRGPDTQYF.

The rearrangement uses TRBV5-1 and TRBJ2-3, with D possibly TRBD1 on 6 matching bases. The CDR3 contains 14 residues. Germline V CDR1 and CDR2: SGHRS, YFSETQ. The V gene lost 2 bases and the J gene lost 2 bases, with 9 bases spanning the gap. The CDR3: CASSLQGVTDTQYF. The DNA of the CDR3 is TGCGCCAGCAGCTTACAGGGAGTCACAGATACGCAGTATTTT.

The chain has TRBV7-8 and TRBJ1-2, with 7 bases that match TRBD1. CDR3 size: 15 residues. The trim removed 5 bases at V and 4 bases at J, leaving 10 bases unmatched. Germline V gives CDR1 SGHVS, CDR2 FQNEAQ. DNA for the CDR3: TGTGCCAGCAGCCCGCGGGACAGTCGGGGCTATGGCTACACCTTC. Translating gives CASSPRDSRGYGYTF.

The V gene is TRBV6-5, the J gene TRBJ1-6; D gene unclear. The CDR3 loop spans 13 amino acids. CDR1 is MNHEY, CDR2 SVGAGI, per germline. Trimming shortened V by 5 bases and J by 7 bases, and 9 bases separated the two germline ends. CDR3 sequence (DNA): TGTGCCAGCAGTATACTTAGCAATTCACCCCTCCACTTT. Translating gives CASSILSNSPLHF.

The chain uses TRBV7-3 and TRBJ2-1; either TRBD1 or TRBD2 may fit D (5 bases each). In germline, CDR1 is SGHTA, CDR2 FQGTGA. This CDR3 has 12 amino acids. V was clipped by 4 bases and J by 10 bases, with 11 bases between them. The CDR3 nucleotides are TGTGCCAGCAGCTCCCGAGAGGGGGAGCAGTTCTTC. Protein product: CASSSREGEQFF.